The 20 T cell receptor beta chains presented below share a single source sample, sequenced in a study of blood T cell repertoires in COVID-19. Sequencing used immunoSEQ multiplex PCR; TCRdb keeps in-frame clones, though not all of them. This table has fewer than 300,000 clones, around 81% appearing once. Sample: peripheral blood. Receptor source: a woman aged 60-75 years with active or convalescent COVID-19.

This chain connects TRBV19 to TRBJ1-5; D not certain. Trimming shortened V by 5 bases and J by 6 bases, and 11 bases separated the two germline ends. The CDR3 covers 13 residues. Germline assignment: CDR1 LNHDA and CDR2 SQIVND (reference sequence). The CDR3 region has the DNA TGTGCCAGTAGTCAACCTACGGTTCAGCCCCAGCATTTT. It translates to CASSQPTVQPQHF.

The gene calls are TRBV19 and TRBJ1-2; D perhaps matches TRBD1 (6 bases). The CDR3 sequence is 12 residues long. The V end lost 6 bases, the J end lost 10 bases, and 15 bases lay between the germline ends. CDR1 LNHDA and CDR2 SQIVND come from the germline V gene (reference sequence). Written as DNA, the CDR3 is TGTGCCAGTAGCCCGGGGGGGCGCGTCTACACCTTC. Encoded protein: CASSPGGRVYTF.

This clone occurred once. This chain joins TRBV20-1 and TRBJ2-3; D is ambiguous. Germline lookup yields CDR1 DFQATT and CDR2 SNEGSKA (reference sequence). V was cut by 7 bases and J by 5 bases, with 10 bases left in between. CDR3 length: 11 residues. This CDR3 is CSELGRDTQYF. The CDR3 region has the DNA TGCAGTGAGCTAGGAAGAGATACGCAGTATTTT.

This clone was found a few times. The chain employs TRBV3-1 (or the pseudogene TRBV3-2) and TRBJ2-2, with 9 bases matching TRBD2. The V gene's germline CDR1 is LGHDT and CDR2 YNNKEL (reference sequence). V dropped 0 bases and J dropped 6; count of bases not matched to a gene: 11. The CDR3 totals 18 residues. In nucleotides, the CDR3 is TGTGCCAGCAGCCAAGATATCAGCGGGGGGCCGGGGGCCGGGGAGCTGTTTTTT. It is translated as CASSQDISGGPGAGELFF.

The V and J genes are TRBV7-3 and TRBJ2-5; D is ambiguous. In germline, CDR1 is SGHTA, CDR2 FQGTGA. Trimming stripped 4 bases from V and 5 bases from J, with 11 bases between. The CDR3 is made up of 13 amino acids. CDR3 in amino acids: CASSSTKTETQYF. CDR3 sequence (DNA): TGTGCCAGCAGCTCCACTAAAACGGAGACCCAGTACTTC.

Details on this clone: Additional DNA sequences in this sample encode the identical CDR3. V usage is TRBV19 and J usage is TRBJ2-7; 10 bases fit TRBD1. The J segment lost 4 bases and the V segment lost 3 bases, leaving 3 bases of the junction unmatched. The CDR3 totals 14 residues. Per the germline V gene, CDR1 is LNHDA and CDR2 is SQIVND (reference sequence). Here the CDR3 reads CASSIDRGPYEQYF. The DNA for the CDR3 is TGTGCCAGTAGTATCGACAGGGGGCCGTACGAGCAGTACTTC.

The chain couples TRBV2 to TRBJ1-1; D is possibly TRBD1 (6 bases). The ends were cut back, 8 bases at V and 2 bases at J, with 9 bases in the middle. This CDR3 region has 12 residues. The germline V gene has CDR1 SNHLY and CDR2 FYNNEI. The CDR3 spells CASVQGNTEAFF. CDR3 DNA: TGTGCCAGCGTACAGGGTAACACTGAAGCTTTCTTT.

This chain joins TRBV7-2 and TRBJ1-5, with D tentatively TRBD1 (6 bases). The CDR3 has 17 amino acids. Trimming took off 1 base at V and 0 bases at J, with 13 bases between the two ends. In germline, CDR1 is SGHTA, CDR2 FQGNSA. The CDR3 DNA reads as TGTGCCAGCAGCTTAGGGTGGGGCAGGGGTAGCAATCAGCCCCAGCATTTT. Amino acids: CASSLGWGRGSNQPQHF.

The genes are TRBV27 and TRBJ1-2; no clear D. The CDR3 length is 15 residues. Germline CDR1 and CDR2: MNHEY and SMNVEV (reference sequence). V shed 5 bases and J shed 6 bases, with 19 bases lying between them. CDR3 bases: TGTGCCAGCAGTCCCCTCGAAACACGCCGCAATGGCTACACCTTC. It yields the protein CASSPLETRRNGYTF.

A word on this clone: Possible read error: a much larger clone is one base away. In the same sample, other DNA sequences code for this CDR3. Here the CDR3 reads CSVGGQGRRGNTEAFF. In nucleotides, the CDR3 is TGCAGCGTGGGGGGACAGGGAAGAAGGGGGAACACTGAAGCTTTCTTT. V is TRBV29-1 and J is TRBJ1-1; TRBD1 matches 9 bases. Germline loops: CDR1 SQVTM, CDR2 ANQGSEA. The length of the CDR3 is 16 residues. J gave up 1 base and V 6 bases, and 12 bases lay outside the gene matches.

The chain recombines TRBV20-1 with TRBJ1-2; 8 bases are shared with TRBD1. Germline V gene sequence: CDR1 DFQATT, CDR2 SNEGSKA (reference sequence). The CDR3 extends over 14 amino acids. Unmatched junction bases numbered 9, after V lost 5 bases and J lost 4 bases. Written as DNA, the CDR3 is TGCAGTGCTGGTGGGGCAGGGGGCACCTATGGCTACACCTTC. Translation gives CSAGGAGGTYGYTF.

V and J are TRBV11-2 and TRBJ2-7, with D possibly matching TRBD1 (6 bases). The germline V gene encodes CDR1 SGHAT and CDR2 FQNNGV. Trimming stripped 1 base from V and 2 bases from J, with 15 bases between. CDR3 length: 16 amino acids. CDR3 nucleotides: TGTGCCAGCAGCTTAGGCCGGACAGCCGACCCCTACGAGCAGTACTTC. Its translation: CASSLGRTADPYEQYF.

This chain joins TRBV5-1 and TRBJ2-7; TRBD2 aligns across 8 bases. This CDR3 has 14 amino acids. Trimming cost V 4 bases and J 2 bases; bases outside gene matches: 5. CDR1 SGHRS and CDR2 YFSETQ come from the germline V gene. The CDR3 DNA follows: TGCGCCAGCAGCCGGTCGGGGGGGACCTACGAGCAGTACTTC. It encodes CASSRSGGTYEQYF.

V is TRBV29-1 and J is TRBJ1-1, with TRBD1 matching over 11 bases. Losses at the gene ends were 6 bases for V and 3 bases for J; bases not matched to a gene: 3. Looked up from germline, CDR1 is SQVTM and CDR2 is ANQGSEA. The CDR3 length is 13 residues. CDR3 residues: CSVRTGGYTEAFF. CDR3 coding DNA: TGCAGCGTAAGGACAGGGGGCTACACTGAAGCTTTCTTT.

The chain carries TRBV6-2 or TRBV6-3 and TRBJ1-1, with 10 bases that match TRBD1. V trimming: 3 bases; J trimming: 6 bases; junction bases outside the gene matches: 10. The CDR3 extends over 16 amino acids. CDR1 is MNHEY, CDR2 SVGEGT, per germline. The CDR3 reads CASSYFWGQGTSEAFF. The CDR3 DNA reads as TGTGCCAGCAGTTATTTTTGGGGACAGGGGACGTCTGAAGCTTTCTTT.

This clone was seen a few times. The V gene is TRBV27, the J gene TRBJ2-7, with D perhaps TRBD2 (6 bases). From germline, CDR1 is MNHEY and CDR2 SMNVEV (reference sequence). Trimming removed 7 bases at V and 0 bases at J, with 13 bases between. This CDR3 is built from 14 residues. DNA of the CDR3: TGTGCCAGCAACCCGGCGGGAAGCTCCTACGAGCAGTACTTC. Amino acids: CASNPAGSSYEQYF.

The rearrangement links TRBV5-1 to TRBJ1-2; 7 bases line up with TRBD1. Trimming at V came to 6 bases and at J to 4 bases, leaving 12 bases not matched to a gene. The CDR3 contains 15 residues. Germline assignment: CDR1 SGHRS and CDR2 YFSETQ. The CDR3 reads CASKLRDRSSYGYTF. CDR3 DNA sequence: TGCGCCAGCAAACTCCGGGACAGATCATCCTATGGCTACACCTTC.

The gene calls are TRBV9 and TRBJ2-7, with D possibly matching TRBD1 (7 bases). The V gene's germline CDR1 is SGDLS and CDR2 YYNGEE. V was shortened by 5 bases and J by 7 bases, with 13 bases between the two germline ends. CDR3 length equals 12 residues. The CDR3 region is CASSLQGGEQYF. Written as DNA, the CDR3 is TGTGCCAGCAGTTTGCAGGGGGGAGAGCAGTACTTC.

The CDR3 bases are TGTGCCAGCAGCGGACTAGCTATTAGCACAGATACGCAGTATTTT. This sequence encodes CASSGLAISTDTQYF. J is TRBJ2-3 and V is TRBV7-9; 8 bases match TRBD2. This CDR3 is built from 15 residues. V lost 5 bases to trimming and J lost 0 bases; unmatched junction nucleotides: 4. In germline, CDR1 is SEHNR, CDR2 FQNEAQ (reference sequence).

The V gene is TRBV4-3, the J gene TRBJ2-3, with 12 positions matching TRBD2. There are 17 residues in the CDR3. Germline lookup yields CDR1 LGHNA and CDR2 YSLEER. Losses at the gene ends were 4 bases for V and 2 bases for J; bases not matched to a gene: 7. CDR3 in DNA: TGCGCCAGCAGCCGACGACTAGCGGGGGATCTCACAGATACGCAGTATTTT. This sequence encodes CASSRRLAGDLTDTQYF.